The clone carrying this T cell receptor (beta chain) was detected many times. Its antigen is not identified. V shed 5 bases and J shed 0 bases, with 10 bases lying between them. Germline values: CDR1 SGHVS, CDR2 FQNEAQ. The CDR3 consists of 14 residues. This entry belongs to a study of Graves' ophthalmopathy and Graves' hyperthyroidism. Overall study results and limits: The authors also found most expanded thyroid clonotypes above 0.001 frequency in blood.

Researchers took RNA transcripts and amplified TCR beta CDR3 regions from them. An initial RT-PCR round employing HTBI primers preceded a second-round multiplex PCR. TCRdb reprocessed the multiplex PCR reads via MiXCR and lists one record per CDR3 protein. Among over a million distinct CDR3 sequences, approximately 35% were seen once, and the ten largest hold more than 9.5%. The genes are TRBV7-8 and TRBJ2-5, with a possible D match to TRBD1 (6 bases). The sequencing sample was made of peripheral blood or thyroid tissue (not recorded which). This receptor was obtained from an adult man with Graves' hyperthyroidism. CDR3 sequence reads: CASSAGQYQETQYF. CDR3 nucleotide sequence: TGTGCCAGCAGCGCAGGACAGTACCAAGAGACCCAGTACTTC.